What follows is one T cell receptor beta chain and its context. The data derive from a study of memory CD4+ T cells and cytomegalovirus serostatus. Single viable CD3+CD4+CD8-CD45RO+ cells were sorted as the memory CD4+ T cells. CMV serostatus came from serum IgG against pp150, pp28, p38, p52. TCRdb keeps only in-frame clones here, not all; method: immunoSEQ multiplex PCR. The table records 45,000 to 65,000 clones, over 60% of them present only once. V lost 3 bases to trimming and J lost 8 bases, with 11 bases between them. Germline assignment: CDR1 LNHDA and CDR2 SQIVND (reference sequence). CDR3 length: 13 residues.

The chain couples TRBV19 to TRBJ2-1; a weak D match, TRBD2 (7 bases). The origin of this receptor is an adult in good health and CMV-seropositive. Sequencing was carried out using memory CD4+ T cells from blood. The CDR3 reads CASSIGGGYEQFF. Written as DNA, the CDR3 is TGTGCCAGTAGTATCGGCGGGGGCTATGAGCAGTTCTTC.